This TCR beta chain was captured in a study of T cell responses to AZD1222 COVID-19 vaccine. The study, taken as a whole, reports: Reports indicate that nearly half of spike-specific TCRs are directed at unmutated variant regions.

Germline assignment: CDR1 SGHTS and CDR2 YDEGEE. The CDR3 has 13 amino acids. V dropped 1 base and J dropped 3 bases, with 8 bases sitting between them. About this clone itself: Its antigen is undetermined.

Repertoires were generated with immunoSEQ multiplex PCR, while TCRdb's copy carries only in-frame clones and drops some. Of about 130,000 clones listed, 80% to 95% are singletons. The genes are TRBV5-8 and TRBJ2-7; D may match TRBD1 or TRBD2 (6 bases each). This sequence was found in an adult in good health. This specimen was peripheral blood, taken on day 0 of AZD1222 vaccination. The CDR3 bases are TGTGCCAGCAGCTTGCGGGGGCTCTACGAGCAGTACTTC. This codes for CASSLRGLYEQYF.